A single sample is the source of the 20 T cell receptor beta chains below, sequenced in a study of control samples from healthy donors and cancer patients. Data came from immunoSEQ multiplex PCR; TCRdb stores just in-frame clones and leaves some out. The sample yields about 44,000 clones, approximately 70% seen once. Sequenced material: formalin-fixed, paraffin-embedded tissue. The receptor set was obtained from a male donor with melanoma.

The genes are TRBV29-1 and TRBJ2-2; TRBD1 aligns across 8 bases. V shed 5 bases and J 2 bases; nucleotides not matched to a gene: 4. The CDR3 is 14 residues long. Germline CDR1 reads SQVTM; CDR2 reads ANQGSEA. CDR3 loop: CSVSGGSNTGELFF. For the CDR3, the DNA is TGCAGCGTTTCAGGGGGCTCTAACACCGGGGAGCTGTTTTTT.

The V gene is TRBV19, the J gene TRBJ2-1; D may be TRBD1 or TRBD2 (5 bases each). The V gene lost 7 bases and the J gene lost 9 bases, with 22 bases spanning the gap. Germline-derived CDR1 and CDR2 are LNHDA and SQIVND (reference sequence). CDR3 length: 15 residues. Written as DNA, the CDR3 is TGTGCCAGTACCACCGGGACCCCAGCGAGTGGTGAGCAGTTCTTC. This sequence encodes CASTTGTPASGEQFF.

This clone showed up just a few times. This chain connects TRBV21-1 to TRBJ1-1; TRBD1, the table's D call, was not compared with the DNA. TRBV21-1 is a pseudogene locus. CDR3 length: 15 amino acids. CDR3 coding DNA: TGTGCCAGCAGCAAAGGGACAGGGAGGTGGACTGAAGCTTTCTTT. This codes for CASSKGTGRWTEAFF.

Details on this clone: A read error may produce the germline difference seen at one junction end. The chain joins TRBV28 to TRBJ2-7, with TRBD1 as a possible D gene (5 bases). Looked up from germline, CDR1 is MDHEN and CDR2 is SYDVKM. The CDR3 contains 15 residues. CDR3 DNA sequence: TGTGCCAGCAGCTTATGGGGCCGAATCTCCTACGAGCAGTACTTC. Its translation: CASSLWGRISYEQYF.

The rearrangement uses TRBV5-6 and TRBJ2-2, with a tentative D call TRBD1 (6 bases). CDR3 length: 16 amino acids. V was trimmed by 4 bases and J by 3 bases, leaving 16 bases between them. CDR1 is SGHDT and CDR2 is YYEEEE in the germline V gene. CDR3 loop: CASSRTGMADTGELFF. CDR3 coding DNA: TGTGCCAGCAGCCGAACAGGGATGGCTGACACCGGGGAGCTGTTTTTT.

This clone was seen ten or more times. The gene calls are TRBV29-1 and TRBJ2-7, with D uncertain. The CDR3 is 12 amino acids. The ends were cut back, 0 bases at V and 6 bases at J, with 9 bases in the middle. The germline gives CDR1 SQVTM, CDR2 ANQGSEA. The CDR3 DNA sequence: TGCAGCGTTGAAGATTTACCGGGCGAGCAGTACTTC. It encodes CSVEDLPGEQYF.

This chain joins TRBV18 and TRBJ1-5; D may be TRBD1 (6 bases). The V gene lost 5 bases and the J gene lost 4 bases, with 15 bases spanning the gap. This CDR3 is 15 amino acids long. Germline CDR1 KGHSH, CDR2 LQKENI. This CDR3 is CASSEYRQENQPQHF. The CDR3 region has the DNA TGTGCCAGCTCAGAATACAGACAGGAAAATCAGCCCCAGCATTTT.

Only one count was recorded for this clone. This chain joins TRBV3-1 (or the pseudogene TRBV3-2) and TRBJ2-3; a weak D match, TRBD1 (6 bases). Germline V lookup: CDR1 LGHDT, CDR2 YNNKEL (reference sequence). V was trimmed by 4 bases and J by 7 bases, leaving 18 bases between them. The CDR3 runs 15 residues. The CDR3 nucleotides read TGTGCCAGCAGCCTTCACCCACAGGGCTCGTATACGCAGTATTTT. Protein sequence: CASSLHPQGSYTQYF.

V and J are TRBV24-1 and TRBJ2-7; 8 bases map to TRBD1. J gave up 5 bases and V 1 base, and 6 bases lay outside the gene matches. The CDR3 length is 15 residues. CDR1 is KGHDR and CDR2 is SFDVKD in the germline V gene. CDR3 DNA sequence: TGTGCCACCAGTGATTTTACAGGGGGTAGGAACGAGCAGTACTTC. Protein: CATSDFTGGRNEQYF.

The sample holds one count of this clone. The germline gene is not matched at one end of the junction; a read error may be the cause. Other DNA sequences in the sample encode the same CDR3. The J gene is TRBJ1-5, the V gene TRBV7-9; D uncertain. Germline V gene data show CDR1 as SEHNR and CDR2 as FQNEAQ (reference sequence). The CDR3 loop spans 14 amino acids. Here the CDR3 DNA reads TGTGCCAGCAGTTTAGGGCGGATCAATCAGCCCCAGCATTTT. Encoded protein: CASSLGRINQPQHF.

This clone was seen a handful of times. J is TRBJ1-1 and V is TRBV10-2; 7 bases align to TRBD1. The CDR3 has 16 residues. J was trimmed by 0 bases and V by 6 bases; bases with no gene match: 10. CDR1 is WSHSY and CDR2 is SAAADI in the germline V gene. The CDR3 spells CASSSMTGLMNTEAFF. The CDR3 nucleotides read TGCGCCAGCAGCAGTATGACAGGGCTCATGAACACTGAAGCTTTCTTT.

This clone was counted a few times. This specimen includes other DNA sequences encoding the same CDR3. The DNA for the CDR3 is TGCAGCGTTGAACCAGGGGGCGGGTACAATGAGCAGTTCTTC. Translation gives CSVEPGGGYNEQFF. The V and J genes are TRBV29-1 and TRBJ2-1; TRBD1 agrees at 8 bases. The V segment lost 2 bases and the J segment 4 bases; nucleotides outside the gene matches: 4. Per the germline V gene, CDR1 is SQVTM and CDR2 is ANQGSEA. The CDR3 loop spans 14 amino acids.

This chain uses TRBV7-8 with TRBJ2-7; D is perhaps TRBD1 (6 bases). This CDR3 is built from 16 residues. The V end was cut by 2 bases, the J end by 1 base, with 15 bases between. Germline CDR1 and CDR2: SGHVS and FQNEAQ. The DNA for the CDR3 is TGTGCCAGCAGCTTACTGGGGGCAGGGGTTTCCTACGAGCAGTACTTC. This sequence encodes CASSLLGAGVSYEQYF.

This clone has just one count. The chain combines TRBV19 with TRBJ1-2; D is uncertain. Per germline, CDR1 LNHDA and CDR2 SQIVND (reference sequence). The CDR3 covers 16 residues. V was clipped by 1 base and J by 1 base, with 13 bases between them. In DNA form, the CDR3 reads TGTGCCAGTAGTATAGTGACCGCGCAACTTAACTATGGCTACACCTTC. It codes for CASSIVTAQLNYGYTF.

V and J are TRBV7-2 and TRBJ2-1; 9 bases are shared with TRBD2. V lost 4 bases to trimming and J lost 6 bases; unmatched junction nucleotides: 13. Germline assignment: CDR1 SGHTA and CDR2 FQGNSA. The CDR3 extends over 17 amino acids. CDR3 in amino acids: CASSYGTSRGLRNEQFF. The CDR3 nucleotides read TGTGCCAGCAGCTACGGGACTAGCCGTGGTCTGCGCAATGAGCAGTTCTTC.

This clone was counted between two and nine times. This sequence joins TRBV5-4 and TRBJ1-6; 11 nucleotides align to TRBD1. V was clipped by 4 bases and J by 7 bases; unmatched bases: 7. The germline gives CDR1 SGHNT, CDR2 YYREEE (reference sequence). The CDR3 has 16 amino acids. CDR3 nucleotide sequence: TGTGCCAGCAGCCCCGGACAGGGGGCAGGGAATTCACCCCTCCACTTT. The encoded protein is CASSPGQGAGNSPLHF. Supplemented by reference TRBV5-4 and TRBJ1-6, the full variable domain reads ETGVTQSPTHLIKTRGQQVTLRCSSQSGHNTVSWYQQALGQGPQFIFQYYREEENGRGNFPPRFSGLQFPNYSSELNVNALELDDSALYLCASSPGQGAGNSPLHFGNGTRLTVT.

The chain is built from TRBV15 and TRBJ1-6; D is perhaps TRBD1 (5 bases). V lost 9 bases and J 9 bases, leaving 12 bases between the germline ends. This CDR3 region has 12 residues. Germline values: CDR1 LNHNV, CDR2 YYDKDF (reference sequence). The CDR3 bases are TGTGCCACGCGGGGGGGGACTTCACCCCTCCACTTT. Protein product: CATRGGTSPLHF.

Written as DNA, the CDR3 is TGTGCCAGCTCTCCCCGGACAGGGAGCGATGAAAAACTGTTTTTT. This codes for CASSPRTGSDEKLFF. This chain connects TRBV18 to TRBJ1-4; 8 bases align to TRBD1. The CDR3 runs 15 residues. Losses at the gene ends were 6 bases for V and 6 bases for J; bases not matched to a gene: 9. Germline CDR1 KGHSH, CDR2 LQKENI.

The rearrangement uses TRBV19 and TRBJ2-5; TRBD1 aligns across 9 bases. Looked up from germline, CDR1 is LNHDA and CDR2 is SQIVND (reference sequence). There are 15 residues in the CDR3. After removal of 5 bases from V and 5 bases from J, the junction contained 9 bases not matched to a gene. The CDR3 region is CASSGPGQGVETQYF. Written as DNA, the CDR3 is TGTGCCAGTAGTGGGCCGGGACAGGGAGTGGAGACCCAGTACTTC. Combining the CDR3 with reference TRBV19 and TRBJ2-5 gives the whole variable domain DGGITQSPKYLFRKEGQNVTLSCEQNLNHDAMYWYRQDPGQGLRLIYYSQIVNDFQKGDIAEGYSVSREKKESFPLTVTSAQKNPTAFYLCASSGPGQGVETQYFGPGTRLLVL.

This chain uses TRBV6-2 or TRBV6-3 with TRBJ2-3; D possibly uses TRBD1 or TRBD2 (5 bases each). V was shortened by 2 bases and J by 1 base, with 16 bases between the two germline ends. The CDR3 totals 17 residues. CDR1 MNHEY and CDR2 SVGEGT come from the germline V gene. CDR3 nucleotides: TGTGCCAGCAGTTACCGGCCGGGGCGAAGACGCACAGATACGCAGTATTTT. This codes for CASSYRPGRRRTDTQYF.